This TCR beta chain was obtained from a study of spatial heterogeneity in lung cancer. Using its own MiXCR run on the 5' RACE reads, TCRdb lists one record per CDR3 protein. Among approximately 9,400 distinct CDR3 sequences listed, roughly 4.8% were seen once. Time point denoted: sample taken at primary tumor resection. Material for sequencing was whole RNA from tumor, nontumor lung or frozen PBMC, left unsorted. This clonotype was observed many times. The library was built for alpha chains, so this beta chain is an off-target read and its size means little. This CDR3 region has 14 residues. Germline V gives CDR1 SGHRS, CDR2 YFSETQ. V was pared by 4 bases and J by 0 bases, with 10 bases between.

Sequencing was performed on PBMCs, taken at surgery. This receptor was obtained from a male donor with early-stage non-small cell lung cancer. This chain uses TRBV5-1 with TRBJ1-2; no clear D. CDR3 sequence reads: CASSLDGSNYGYTF. CDR3 nucleotides: TGCGCCAGCAGCCTGGACGGATCTAACTATGGCTACACCTTC.